This T cell receptor beta chain was obtained from a study of T-cell memory formation after mild COVID-19. TCRdb recomputed calls from the 5' RACE reads with MiXCR, one row per CDR3 protein. This table holds 240,000 or so distinct CDR3 sequences, over 9% found once. The V and J ends lost 3 bases and 8 bases, in that order; junction bases with no gene match: 4. Germline values: CDR1 SQVTM, CDR2 ANQGSEA. There are 12 residues in the CDR3. The sample holds many counts of this clonotype. The sequence derives from a man aged 18-30 years who had mild COVID-19 (a few samples of this study predate the infection). Cell type and time point are not known. The sequencing input was PBMCs or a T cell subset sorted from them (not recorded which). V and J are TRBV29-1 and TRBJ2-1; 7 nucleotides line up with TRBD1. For the CDR3, the DNA is TGCAGCGTTGATGAGGGGGCGGATGAGCAGTTCTTC. This sequence encodes CSVDEGADEQFF.